This is a list of T cell receptor beta chains from one sample in a study of CD8 T cells in ankylosing spondylitis. TCRdb passed the 5' RACE reads through MiXCR, listing each CDR3 protein once. The sample consists of about 800,000 distinct CDR3 sequences, 10% to 15% of them appearing once. Sample: blood, either unsorted or a sorted T cell fraction (not recorded which). The source is a male donor with ankylosing spondylitis. Both conserved end residues are part of each CDR3. The order of the fields is V gene, CDR3 length, D gene, clone size, J gene, CDR3 protein, CDR3 DNA. The D gene is left open where the match is weak. Size is stated for part of the rows, as once, few or many counts, or as a class when the clone is expanded.

v_gene: TRBV5-1; len: 15; d_gene: TRBD1; abundance: NA; j_gene: TRBJ2-3; CDR3aa: CASSFGTGGADTQYF; CDR3nt: TGCGCCAGCAGCTTTGGGACAGGGGGCGCAGATACGCAGTATTTT
v_gene: TRBV12-3/TRBV12-4; len: 14; d_gene: NA; abundance: many; j_gene: TRBJ1-1; CDR3aa: CASSLGQRNTEAFF; CDR3nt: TGTGCCAGCAGTCTCGGACAGAGAAACACTGAAGCTTTCTTT
v_gene: TRBV6-1; len: 14; d_gene: NA; abundance: few; j_gene: TRBJ1-6; CDR3aa: CASTNLFQGSPLHF; CDR3nt: TGTGCCAGCACCAACCTCTTTCAGGGGTCACCCCTCCACTTT
v_gene: TRBV11-2; len: 12; d_gene: NA; abundance: NA; j_gene: TRBJ1-6; CDR3aa: CASSGRNSPLHF; CDR3nt: TGTGCCAGCAGCGGCAGGAATTCACCCCTCCACTTT
v_gene: TRBV7-2; len: 17; d_gene: TRBD2; abundance: NA; j_gene: TRBJ2-7; CDR3aa: CASSLRSSGGTPYEQYF; CDR3nt: TGTGCCAGCAGCTTACGGTCTAGCGGGGGGACCCCCTACGAGCAGTACTTC
v_gene: TRBV5-1; len: 14; d_gene: NA; abundance: NA; j_gene: TRBJ2-5; CDR3aa: CASSLVRGAETQYF; CDR3nt: TGCGCCAGCAGCTTGGTACGGGGGGCAGAGACCCAGTACTTC
v_gene: TRBV5-1; len: 13; d_gene: NA; abundance: many; j_gene: TRBJ1-6; CDR3aa: CASSPQGGSPLHF; CDR3nt: TGCGCCAGCAGCCCTCAGGGAGGCTCACCCCTCCACTTT
v_gene: TRBV5-1; len: 13; d_gene: NA; abundance: NA; j_gene: TRBJ2-2; CDR3aa: CASSHGQRGELFF; CDR3nt: TGCGCCAGCAGCCATGGACAGCGCGGGGAGCTGTTTTTT
v_gene: TRBV27; len: 14; d_gene: NA; abundance: NA; j_gene: TRBJ1-2; CDR3aa: CASRTAGTYHGYTF; CDR3nt: TGTGCCAGCAGGACCGCCGGGACATACCATGGCTACACCTTC
v_gene: TRBV20-1; len: 14; d_gene: TRBD1; abundance: few; j_gene: TRBJ2-1; CDR3aa: CSASWGQGGNEQFF; CDR3nt: TGCAGTGCTAGTTGGGGACAGGGCGGAAATGAGCAGTTCTTC
v_gene: TRBV7-2; len: 14; d_gene: NA; abundance: few; j_gene: TRBJ1-3; CDR3aa: CASTLTGSGNTIYF; CDR3nt: TGTGCCAGCACCCTGACAGGCTCTGGAAACACCATATATTTT
v_gene: TRBV5-1; len: 15; d_gene: NA; abundance: few; j_gene: TRBJ1-4; CDR3aa: CASSLRAATNEKLFF; CDR3nt: TGCGCCAGCAGCTTGCGGGCAGCGACTAATGAAAAACTGTTTTTT
v_gene: TRBV4-1; len: 21; d_gene: TRBD2; abundance: NA; j_gene: TRBJ2-1; CDR3aa: CASSRRPLAGALVSSYNEQFF; CDR3nt: TGCGCCAGCAGCCGCCGACCCCTAGCGGGGGCCCTCGTAAGCTCCTACAATGAGCAGTTCTTC
v_gene: TRBV12-3/TRBV12-4; len: 15; d_gene: NA; abundance: few; j_gene: TRBJ1-6; CDR3aa: CASSFRGGHNSPLHF; CDR3nt: TGTGCCAGCAGTTTCCGTGGGGGACATAATTCACCCCTCCACTTT
v_gene: TRBV7-2; len: 15; d_gene: NA; abundance: few; j_gene: TRBJ1-5; CDR3aa: CASSATLNSNQPQHF; CDR3nt: TGTGCCAGCAGCGCGACACTGAATAGCAATCAGCCCCAGCATTTT
v_gene: TRBV12-3/TRBV12-4; len: 12; d_gene: NA; abundance: many; j_gene: TRBJ1-2; CDR3aa: CASRGYNYGYTF; CDR3nt: TGTGCCAGCAGGGGGTATAACTATGGCTACACCTTC
v_gene: TRBV20-1; len: 13; d_gene: NA; abundance: many; j_gene: TRBJ1-2; CDR3aa: CSARASANYGYTF; CDR3nt: TGCAGTGCTAGGGCCAGTGCAAACTATGGCTACACCTTC
v_gene: TRBV29-1; len: 13; d_gene: TRBD1; abundance: few; j_gene: TRBJ2-3; CDR3aa: CSHTGQGSDTQYF; CDR3nt: TGCAGCCACACGGGACAGGGTTCAGATACGCAGTATTTT
v_gene: TRBV4-2; len: 8; d_gene: NA; abundance: NA; j_gene: TRBJ2-5; CDR3aa: CALETQYF; CDR3nt: TGTGCCTTAGAGACCCAGTACTTC
v_gene: TRBV19; len: 14; d_gene: NA; abundance: NA; j_gene: TRBJ2-1; CDR3aa: CASSILSSYNEQFF; CDR3nt: TGTGCCAGTAGTATACTCAGCTCCTACAATGAGCAGTTCTTC
v_gene: TRBV20-1; len: 13; d_gene: TRBD2; abundance: few; j_gene: TRBJ2-5; CDR3aa: CSAHIAGQETQYF; CDR3nt: TGCAGTGCGCACATAGCGGGGCAAGAGACCCAGTACTTC
v_gene: TRBV7-3; len: 13; d_gene: NA; abundance: NA; j_gene: TRBJ2-7; CDR3aa: CASSSRPGDEQYF; CDR3nt: TGTGCCAGCAGCTCCCGCCCGGGAGACGAGCAGTACTTC
v_gene: TRBV5-1; len: 15; d_gene: NA; abundance: few; j_gene: TRBJ2-7; CDR3aa: CASSPRADVSYEQYF; CDR3nt: TGCGCCAGCAGCCCGCGGGCGGACGTTAGCTACGAGCAGTACTTC
v_gene: TRBV27; len: 14; d_gene: NA; abundance: few; j_gene: TRBJ1-2; CDR3aa: CASSFQGLGSGYTF; CDR3nt: TGTGCCAGCAGTTTTCAGGGACTGGGGAGTGGCTACACCTTC
v_gene: TRBV25-1; len: 14; d_gene: NA; abundance: NA; j_gene: TRBJ2-5; CDR3aa: CASSPGGLLETQYF; CDR3nt: TGTGCCAGCAGCCCAGGGGGGTTGTTAGAGACCCAGTACTTC
v_gene: TRBV28; len: 17; d_gene: TRBD1; abundance: many; j_gene: TRBJ1-1; CDR3aa: CASSTGQGARMNTEAFF; CDR3nt: TGTGCCAGCAGTACCGGACAGGGGGCTCGGATGAACACTGAAGCTTTCTTT
v_gene: TRBV20-1; len: 12; d_gene: NA; abundance: NA; j_gene: TRBJ2-3; CDR3aa: CSASFPGSSQYF; CDR3nt: TGCAGTGCTAGTTTCCCTGGCAGTTCGCAGTATTTT
v_gene: TRBV5-1; len: 15; d_gene: NA; abundance: many; j_gene: TRBJ2-2; CDR3aa: CASSPTGANTGELFF; CDR3nt: TGTGCCAGCAGCCCGACAGGAGCGAACACCGGGGAGCTGTTTTTT
v_gene: TRBV12-3/TRBV12-4; len: 14; d_gene: NA; abundance: many; j_gene: TRBJ1-2; CDR3aa: CASSFRRSNYGYTF; CDR3nt: TGTGCCAGCAGTTTCCGGCGGTCTAACTATGGCTACACCTTC
v_gene: TRBV5-4; len: 15; d_gene: TRBD2; abundance: few; j_gene: TRBJ2-1; CDR3aa: CASSSGTSGSYEQFF; CDR3nt: TGTGCCAGCAGCTCGGGGACTAGCGGGAGTTATGAGCAGTTCTTC
v_gene: TRBV5-1; len: 16; d_gene: NA; abundance: once; j_gene: TRBJ2-6; CDR3aa: CASSALGGAGATVLTF; CDR3nt: TGCGCCAGCAGCGCCCTTGGCGGGGCTGGGGCCACCGTCCTGACTTTC
v_gene: TRBV15; len: 15; d_gene: TRBD1; abundance: NA; j_gene: TRBJ1-2; CDR3aa: CATSRGPGQGSGYTF; CDR3nt: TGTGCCACCAGCAGAGGGCCGGGACAGGGCTCAGGCTACACCTTC
v_gene: TRBV5-1; len: 15; d_gene: NA; abundance: few; j_gene: TRBJ2-5; CDR3aa: CASSTAGTPQETQYF; CDR3nt: TGCGCCAGCAGCACTGCCGGGACACCCCAGGAGACCCAGTACTTC
v_gene: TRBV24-1; len: 16; d_gene: TRBD2; abundance: many; j_gene: TRBJ2-1; CDR3aa: CATSDSGTSVEAEQFF; CDR3nt: TGTGCCACCAGTGATTCCGGGACTAGCGTTGAGGCTGAGCAGTTCTTC
v_gene: TRBV6-1; len: 14; d_gene: NA; abundance: NA; j_gene: TRBJ2-1; CDR3aa: CASSESGSYNEQFF; CDR3nt: TGTGCCAGCAGTGAATCGGGATCGTACAATGAGCAGTTCTTC
v_gene: TRBV24-1; len: 18; d_gene: NA; abundance: few; j_gene: TRBJ2-1; CDR3aa: CATSDIDPGLSSYNEQFF; CDR3nt: TGTGCCACCAGTGATATCGACCCAGGCCTTAGCTCCTACAATGAGCAGTTCTTC
v_gene: TRBV30; len: 14; d_gene: NA; abundance: NA; j_gene: TRBJ1-3; CDR3aa: CAWSAQGYLDTIYF; CDR3nt: TGTGCCTGGAGTGCCCAGGGATATCTTGACACCATATATTTT
v_gene: TRBV7-6; len: 17; d_gene: NA; abundance: few; j_gene: TRBJ2-3; CDR3aa: CASPRGWPSLATDTQYF; CDR3nt: TGTGCCAGCCCTCGGGGGTGGCCCTCCCTCGCCACAGATACGCAGTATTTT
v_gene: TRBV30; len: 14; d_gene: NA; abundance: few; j_gene: TRBJ1-2; CDR3aa: CAWSSTGTNYGYTF; CDR3nt: TGTGCCTGGAGTTCAACCGGGACTAACTATGGCTACACCTTC
v_gene: TRBV5-1; len: 15; d_gene: NA; abundance: few; j_gene: TRBJ2-3; CDR3aa: CASSPTDRAQDTQYF; CDR3nt: TGCGCCAGCAGCCCTACGGACAGAGCCCAAGATACGCAGTATTTT
v_gene: TRBV12-3/TRBV12-4; len: 13; d_gene: TRBD1; abundance: NA; j_gene: TRBJ1-1; CDR3aa: CASTYGTVTEAFF; CDR3nt: TGTGCCAGCACCTATGGGACAGTCACTGAAGCTTTCTTT
v_gene: TRBV10-1; len: 15; d_gene: NA; abundance: NA; j_gene: TRBJ1-2; CDR3aa: CASSESIGVNYGYTF; CDR3nt: TGCGCCAGCAGTGAGTCGATCGGGGTTAACTATGGCTACACCTTC
v_gene: TRBV29-1; len: 16; d_gene: TRBD2; abundance: many; j_gene: TRBJ2-1; CDR3aa: CSVEVGSGSSYNEQFF; CDR3nt: TGCAGCGTTGAAGTGGGTAGCGGGAGTTCCTACAATGAGCAGTTCTTC
v_gene: TRBV20-1; len: 14; d_gene: NA; abundance: few; j_gene: TRBJ2-3; CDR3aa: CSARIGGGTDTQYF; CDR3nt: TGCAGTGCTAGGATTGGTGGGGGCACAGATACGCAGTATTTT
v_gene: TRBV9; len: 15; d_gene: TRBD1; abundance: NA; j_gene: TRBJ2-1; CDR3aa: CASSPRSRGHDEQFF; CDR3nt: TGTGCCAGCAGCCCCCGGTCCAGGGGGCACGATGAGCAGTTCTTC
v_gene: TRBV5-5; len: 16; d_gene: TRBD1; abundance: many; j_gene: TRBJ1-1; CDR3aa: CASSLGAGTENTEAFF; CDR3nt: TGTGCCAGCAGCTTGGGTGCCGGGACAGAGAACACTGAAGCTTTCTTT
v_gene: TRBV2; len: 12; d_gene: NA; abundance: NA; j_gene: TRBJ2-3; CDR3aa: CASRRLEDTQYF; CDR3nt: TGTGCCAGCAGGCGACTTGAAGATACGCAGTATTTT